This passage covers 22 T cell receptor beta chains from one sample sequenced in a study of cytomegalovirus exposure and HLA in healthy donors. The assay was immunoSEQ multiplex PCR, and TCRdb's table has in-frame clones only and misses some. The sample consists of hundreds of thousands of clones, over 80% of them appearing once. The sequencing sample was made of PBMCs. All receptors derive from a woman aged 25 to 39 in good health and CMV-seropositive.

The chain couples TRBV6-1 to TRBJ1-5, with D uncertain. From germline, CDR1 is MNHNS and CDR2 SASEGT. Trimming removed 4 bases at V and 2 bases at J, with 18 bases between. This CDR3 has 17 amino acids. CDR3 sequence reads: CASSGQREVGGNQPQHF. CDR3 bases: TGTGCCAGCAGTGGACAACGTGAAGTGGGTGGCAATCAGCCCCAGCATTTT.

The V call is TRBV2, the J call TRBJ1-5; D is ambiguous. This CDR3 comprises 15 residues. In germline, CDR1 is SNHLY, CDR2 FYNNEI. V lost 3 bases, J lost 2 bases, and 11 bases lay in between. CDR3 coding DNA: TGTGCCAGCAGTGAGTCTTGGGTGGGCAATCAGCCCCAGCATTTT. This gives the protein CASSESWVGNQPQHF.

The CDR3 loop is CASSVIGDGEQYF. In nucleotides, the CDR3 is TGTGCCAGCAGCGTAATCGGGGACGGCGAGCAGTACTTC. This chain links TRBV9 with TRBJ2-7; D may correspond to TRBD1 or TRBD2 (5 bases each). Germline loops: CDR1 SGDLS, CDR2 YYNGEE. CDR3 length equals 13 residues. The V gene lost 1 base and the J gene lost 6 bases, with 11 bases spanning the gap.

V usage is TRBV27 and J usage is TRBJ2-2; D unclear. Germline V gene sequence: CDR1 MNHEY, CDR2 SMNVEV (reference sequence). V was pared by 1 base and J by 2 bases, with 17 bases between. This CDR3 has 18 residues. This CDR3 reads CASSLWHFDSDNTGELFF. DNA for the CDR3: TGTGCCAGCAGTTTATGGCACTTCGACTCCGATAACACCGGGGAGCTGTTTTTT.

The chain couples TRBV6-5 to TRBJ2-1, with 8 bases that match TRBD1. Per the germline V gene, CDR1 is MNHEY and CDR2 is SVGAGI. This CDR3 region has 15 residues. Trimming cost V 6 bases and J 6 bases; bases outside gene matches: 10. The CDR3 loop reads CASSPPGTGLNEQFF. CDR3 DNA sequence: TGTGCCAGCAGCCCCCCCGGGACAGGTCTCAATGAGCAGTTCTTC.

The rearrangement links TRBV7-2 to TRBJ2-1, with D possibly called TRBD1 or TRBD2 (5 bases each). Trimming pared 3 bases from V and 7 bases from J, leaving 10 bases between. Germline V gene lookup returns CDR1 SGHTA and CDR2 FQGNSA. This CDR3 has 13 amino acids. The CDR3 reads CASSFLGENEQFF. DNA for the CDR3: TGTGCCAGCAGCTTTCTAGGGGAGAATGAGCAGTTCTTC.

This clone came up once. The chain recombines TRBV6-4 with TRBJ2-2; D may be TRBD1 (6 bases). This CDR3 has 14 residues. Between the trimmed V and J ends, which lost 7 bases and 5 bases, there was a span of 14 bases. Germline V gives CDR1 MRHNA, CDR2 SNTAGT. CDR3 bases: TGTGCCAGCAAGGGAGACAGGAGTACCGGGGAGCTGTTTTTT. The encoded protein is CASKGDRSTGELFF.

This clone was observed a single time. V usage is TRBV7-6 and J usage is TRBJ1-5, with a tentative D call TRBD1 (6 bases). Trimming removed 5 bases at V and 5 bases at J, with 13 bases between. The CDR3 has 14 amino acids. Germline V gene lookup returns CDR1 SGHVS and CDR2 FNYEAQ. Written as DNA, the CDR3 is TGTGCCAGCAGCCACCGGGACATAGATCAGCCCCAGCATTTT. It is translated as CASSHRDIDQPQHF.

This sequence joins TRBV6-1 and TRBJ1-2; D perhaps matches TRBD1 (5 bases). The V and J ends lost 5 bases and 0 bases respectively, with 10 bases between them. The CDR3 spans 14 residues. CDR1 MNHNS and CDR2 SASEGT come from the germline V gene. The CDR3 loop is CASSPQTANYGYTF. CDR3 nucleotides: TGTGCCAGCAGTCCCCAGACAGCTAACTATGGCTACACCTTC.

CDR3 sequence (DNA): TGTGCCAGCAGATCTCTTGACCGTGTGCAGTACTTC. This sequence encodes CASRSLDRVQYF. The V gene is TRBV6-6, the J gene TRBJ2-7; the D is unclear. V shed 6 bases and J shed 9 bases, with 15 bases lying between them. The CDR3 runs to 12 residues. Germline CDR1 is MNHNY and CDR2 is SVGAGI (reference sequence).

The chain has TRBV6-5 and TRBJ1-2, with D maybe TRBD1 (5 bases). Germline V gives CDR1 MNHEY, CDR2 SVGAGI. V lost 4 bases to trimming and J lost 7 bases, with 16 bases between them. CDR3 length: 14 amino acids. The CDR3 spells CASSSIGTQAGYTF. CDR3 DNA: TGTGCCAGCAGTTCAATCGGGACCCAAGCTGGCTACACCTTC.

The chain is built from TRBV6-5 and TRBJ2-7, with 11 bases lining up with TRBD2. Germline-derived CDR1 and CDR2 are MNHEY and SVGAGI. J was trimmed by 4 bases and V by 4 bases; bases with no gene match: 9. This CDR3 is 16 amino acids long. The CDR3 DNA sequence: TGTGCCAGCAGTTCTACCACTAGCGGGAGTGGTTACGAGCAGTACTTC. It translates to CASSSTTSGSGYEQYF.

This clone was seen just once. The CDR3 sequence is CASSQPSSGNTIYF. The CDR3 region has the DNA TGCGCCAGCAGCCAACCTAGCTCTGGAAACACCATATATTTT. The V and J genes are TRBV5-1 and TRBJ1-3; D remains ambiguous. The germline V gene has CDR1 SGHRS and CDR2 YFSETQ. CDR3 length: 14 amino acids. V was shortened by 4 bases and J by 0 bases, with 8 bases between the two germline ends.

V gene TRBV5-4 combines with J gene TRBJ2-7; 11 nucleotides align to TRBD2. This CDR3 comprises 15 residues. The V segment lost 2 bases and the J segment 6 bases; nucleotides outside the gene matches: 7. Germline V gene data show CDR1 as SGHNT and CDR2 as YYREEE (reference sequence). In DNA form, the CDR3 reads TGTGCCAGCAGCTTCCCGGGACTAGCGGCACCCGAGCAGTACTTC. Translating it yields CASSFPGLAAPEQYF.

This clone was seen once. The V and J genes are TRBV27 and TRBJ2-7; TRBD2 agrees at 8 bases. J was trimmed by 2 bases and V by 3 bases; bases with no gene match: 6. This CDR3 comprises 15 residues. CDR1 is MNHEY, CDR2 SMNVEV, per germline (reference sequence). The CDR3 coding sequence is TGTGCCAGCAGTTTTTCTAGCGGGCTTCCCTACGAGCAGTACTTC. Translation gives CASSFSSGLPYEQYF.

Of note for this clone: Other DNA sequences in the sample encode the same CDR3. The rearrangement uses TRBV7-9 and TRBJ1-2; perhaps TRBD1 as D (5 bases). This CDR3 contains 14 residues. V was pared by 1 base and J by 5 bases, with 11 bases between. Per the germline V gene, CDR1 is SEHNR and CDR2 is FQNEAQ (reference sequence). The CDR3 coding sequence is TGTGCCAGCAGCTTAGGGACGGGACTTTATGGCTACACCTTC. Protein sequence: CASSLGTGLYGYTF.

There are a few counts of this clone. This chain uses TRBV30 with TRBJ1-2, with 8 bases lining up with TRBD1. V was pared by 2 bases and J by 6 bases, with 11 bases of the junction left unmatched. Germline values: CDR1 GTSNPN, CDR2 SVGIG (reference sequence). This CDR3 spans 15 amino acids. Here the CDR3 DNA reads TGTGCCTGGAGTCAGGGGCCAGGGGGCATGAATGGCTACACCTTC. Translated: CAWSQGPGGMNGYTF.

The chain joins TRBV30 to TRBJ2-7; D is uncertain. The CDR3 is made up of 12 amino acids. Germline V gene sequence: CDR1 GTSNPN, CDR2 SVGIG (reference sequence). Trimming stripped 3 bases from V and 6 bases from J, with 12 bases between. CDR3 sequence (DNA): TGTGCCTGGAGCCTTTCGTGGGGCGAGCAGTACTTC. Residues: CAWSLSWGEQYF. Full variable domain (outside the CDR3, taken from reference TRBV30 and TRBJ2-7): SQTIHQWPATLVQPVGSPLSLECTVEGTSNPNLYWYRQAAGRGLQLLFYSVGIGQISSEVPQNLSASRPQDRQFILSSKKLLLSDSGFYLCAWSLSWGEQYFGPGTRLTVT.

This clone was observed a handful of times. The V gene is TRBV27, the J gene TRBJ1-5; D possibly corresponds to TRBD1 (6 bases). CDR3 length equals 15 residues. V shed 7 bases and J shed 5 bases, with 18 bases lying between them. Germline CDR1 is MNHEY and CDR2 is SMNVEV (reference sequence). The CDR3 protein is CASKGVWAGDQPQHF. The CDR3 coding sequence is TGTGCCAGCAAGGGGGTGTGGGCAGGTGATCAGCCCCAGCATTTT.

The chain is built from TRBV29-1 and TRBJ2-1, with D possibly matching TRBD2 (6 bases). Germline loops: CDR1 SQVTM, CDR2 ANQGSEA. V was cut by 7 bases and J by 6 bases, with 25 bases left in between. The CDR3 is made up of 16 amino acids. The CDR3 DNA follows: TGCAGCGCCCGGGGGAGATCCAGTTCTTTCTTCAATGAGCAGTTCTTC. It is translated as CSARGRSSSFFNEQFF.

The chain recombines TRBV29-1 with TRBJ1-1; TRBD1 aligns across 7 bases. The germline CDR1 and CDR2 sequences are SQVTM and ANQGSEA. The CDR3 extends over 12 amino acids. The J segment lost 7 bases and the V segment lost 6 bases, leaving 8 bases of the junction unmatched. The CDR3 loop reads CSVATGFGEAFF. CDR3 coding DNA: TGCAGCGTCGCGACAGGGTTTGGTGAAGCTTTCTTT.

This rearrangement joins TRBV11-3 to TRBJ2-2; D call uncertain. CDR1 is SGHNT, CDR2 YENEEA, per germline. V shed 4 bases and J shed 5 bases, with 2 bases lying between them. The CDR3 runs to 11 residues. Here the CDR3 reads CASSWTGELFF. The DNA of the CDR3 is TGTGCCAGCAGCTGGACCGGGGAGCTGTTTTTT.